This TCR beta chain was sequenced during a study of CD8 T cells in ankylosing spondylitis (TCRdb year 2017). For the wider study: The study profiled T cell receptor beta repertoires in healthy donors and ankylosing spondylitis patients to find disease-linked TCR variants. The full study cohort was made up of 25 to 30 ankylosing spondylitis patients and 108 healthy donors. Peripheral blood samples were taken, and synovial fluid was additionally collected from ankylosing spondylitis patients.

The CDR3 has 13 amino acids, counting the end cysteine and phenylalanine. Only the CDR3 DNA is retained, 39 bases long and in frame from the first base. The germline V gene supplies CDR1 KGHSH and CDR2 LQKENI. Deletion took 3 bases off V and 0 bases off J, with a span of 6 bases between the germline ends. Study-wide findings and limitations: Some motif variants were previously reported in synovial fluid and blood of reactive arthritis patients, suggesting common disease-initiation mechanisms. A CD8+ phenotype was shown by the disease-linked clones, which were found at relatively low frequencies in peripheral blood. Blood from ankylosing spondylitis patients appeared to be characterized by a TCR beta motif composed of about eight highly homologous amino acid variants. Significant enrichment of the disease-linked clones was reported in matched synovial fluid samples from ankylosing spondylitis patients.

In this sample, this clonotype turned up many times. The clone's antigen remains unknown. No much larger clonotype is one base removed from it; base qualities were not supplied. The reads were generated on an Illumina HiSeq 2500. Quantitative 5'-RACE with molecular barcodes was used to prepare TCR beta libraries. The published analysis was carried out like this. A new computational method, built on a probabilistic model of VDJ rearrangement, was used to identify disease-linked TCR variants. TCRdb handled the public reads itself, with Q25 trimming in fastp and clone calling in MiXCR, and kept productive beta chains. Identical CDR3 proteins give one entry, which carries the most common genes and DNA. The V and J calls reflect TCRdb's pipeline rather than the authors' work. Counted in this sample were 100,000 to 150,000 distinct CDR3 sequences; approximately 6.8% of them appeared once. The ten largest clonotypes hold 9% to 15% of the sample.

Sequenced material: blood, either unsorted or a sorted T cell fraction (not recorded which). The chain is assembled from TRBV18 and TRBJ2-7; confidence is insufficient to name the D gene. The receptor's source is a male donor with ankylosing spondylitis or in good health (not recorded which). The DNA sequence is TGTGCCAGCTCACCTCCTAGCTCCTACGAGCAGTACTTC. Its translation is CASSPPSSYEQYF.